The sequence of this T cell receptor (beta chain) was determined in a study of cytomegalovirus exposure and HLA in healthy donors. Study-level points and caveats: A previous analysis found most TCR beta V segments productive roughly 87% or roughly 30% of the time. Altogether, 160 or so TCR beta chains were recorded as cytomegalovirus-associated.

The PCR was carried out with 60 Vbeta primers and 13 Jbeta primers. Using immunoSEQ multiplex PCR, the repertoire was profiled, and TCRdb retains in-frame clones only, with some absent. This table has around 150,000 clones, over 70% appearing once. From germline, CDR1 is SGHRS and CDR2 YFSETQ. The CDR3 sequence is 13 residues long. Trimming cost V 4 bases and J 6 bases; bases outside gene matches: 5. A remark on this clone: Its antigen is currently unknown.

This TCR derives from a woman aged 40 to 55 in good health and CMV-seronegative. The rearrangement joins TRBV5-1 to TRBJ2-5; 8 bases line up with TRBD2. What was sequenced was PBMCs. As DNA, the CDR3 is TGCGCCAGCAGCGACACTAGCGGAAAGACCCAGTACTTC. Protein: CASSDTSGKTQYF.